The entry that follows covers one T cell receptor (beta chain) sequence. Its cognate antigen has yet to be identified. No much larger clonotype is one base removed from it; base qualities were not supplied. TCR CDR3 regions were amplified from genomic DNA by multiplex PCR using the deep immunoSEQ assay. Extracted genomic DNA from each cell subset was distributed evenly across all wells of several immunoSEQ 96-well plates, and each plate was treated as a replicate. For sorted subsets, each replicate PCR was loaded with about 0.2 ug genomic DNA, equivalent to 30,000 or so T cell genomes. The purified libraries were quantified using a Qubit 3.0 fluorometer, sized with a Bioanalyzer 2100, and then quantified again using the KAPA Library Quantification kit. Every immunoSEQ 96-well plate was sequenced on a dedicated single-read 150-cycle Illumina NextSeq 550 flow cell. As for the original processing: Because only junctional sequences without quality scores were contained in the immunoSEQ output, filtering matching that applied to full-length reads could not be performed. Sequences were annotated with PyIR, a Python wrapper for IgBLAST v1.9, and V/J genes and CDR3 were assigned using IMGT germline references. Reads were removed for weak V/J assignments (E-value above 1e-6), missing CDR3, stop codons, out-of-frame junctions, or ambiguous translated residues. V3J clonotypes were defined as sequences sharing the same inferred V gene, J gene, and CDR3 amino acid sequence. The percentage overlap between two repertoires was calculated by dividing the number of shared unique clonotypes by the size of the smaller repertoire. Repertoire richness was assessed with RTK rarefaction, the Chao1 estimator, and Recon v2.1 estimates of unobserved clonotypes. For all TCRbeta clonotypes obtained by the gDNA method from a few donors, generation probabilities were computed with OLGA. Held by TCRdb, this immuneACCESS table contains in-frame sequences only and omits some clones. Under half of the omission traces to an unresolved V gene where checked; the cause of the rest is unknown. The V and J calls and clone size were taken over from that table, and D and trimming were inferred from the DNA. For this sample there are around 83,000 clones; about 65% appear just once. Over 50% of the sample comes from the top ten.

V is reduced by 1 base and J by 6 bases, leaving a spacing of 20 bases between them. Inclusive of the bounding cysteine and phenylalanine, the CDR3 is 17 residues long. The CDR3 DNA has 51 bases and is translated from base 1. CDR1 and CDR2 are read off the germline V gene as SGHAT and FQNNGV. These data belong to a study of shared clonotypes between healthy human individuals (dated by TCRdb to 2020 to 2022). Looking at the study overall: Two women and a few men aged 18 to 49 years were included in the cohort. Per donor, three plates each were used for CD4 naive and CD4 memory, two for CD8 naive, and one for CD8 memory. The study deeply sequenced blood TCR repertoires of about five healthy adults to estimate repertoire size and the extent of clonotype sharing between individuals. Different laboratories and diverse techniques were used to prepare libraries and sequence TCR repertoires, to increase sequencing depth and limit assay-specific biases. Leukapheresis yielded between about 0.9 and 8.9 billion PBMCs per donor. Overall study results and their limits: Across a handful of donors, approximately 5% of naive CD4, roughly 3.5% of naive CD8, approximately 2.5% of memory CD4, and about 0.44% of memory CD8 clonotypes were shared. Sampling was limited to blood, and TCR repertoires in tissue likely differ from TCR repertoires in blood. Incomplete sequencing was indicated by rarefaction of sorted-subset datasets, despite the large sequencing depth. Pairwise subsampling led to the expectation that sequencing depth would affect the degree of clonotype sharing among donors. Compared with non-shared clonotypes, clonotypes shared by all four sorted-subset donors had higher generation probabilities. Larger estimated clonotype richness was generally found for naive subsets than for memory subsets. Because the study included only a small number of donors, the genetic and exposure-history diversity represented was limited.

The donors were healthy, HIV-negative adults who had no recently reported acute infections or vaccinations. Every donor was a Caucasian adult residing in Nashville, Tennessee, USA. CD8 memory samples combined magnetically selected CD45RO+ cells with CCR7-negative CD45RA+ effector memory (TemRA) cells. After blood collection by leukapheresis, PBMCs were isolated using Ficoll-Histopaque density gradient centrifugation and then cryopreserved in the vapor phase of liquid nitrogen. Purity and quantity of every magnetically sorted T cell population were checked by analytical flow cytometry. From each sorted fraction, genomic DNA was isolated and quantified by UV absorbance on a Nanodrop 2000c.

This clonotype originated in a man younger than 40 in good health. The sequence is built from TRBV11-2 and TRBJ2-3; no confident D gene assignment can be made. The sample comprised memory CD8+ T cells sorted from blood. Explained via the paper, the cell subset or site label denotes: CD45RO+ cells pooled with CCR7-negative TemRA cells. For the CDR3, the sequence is CASSLATPLLPPDTQYF. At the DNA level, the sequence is TGTGCCAGCAGCTTAGCAACCCCTCTCCTCCCTCCGGATACGCAGTATTTT.